This TCR beta chain derives from a study of identical twins. Study observations and caveats: Those out-of-frame alpha sequences shared by twins showed an excess of low generation probability.

TCRdb re-called the 5' RACE reads through MiXCR, storing one row per CDR3 protein. Among about 240,000 distinct CDR3 sequences listed, roughly an eighth were seen once. For this clonotype: What it binds is unknown.

This CDR3 has 20 amino acids. J gave up 5 bases and V 6 bases, and 27 bases lay outside the gene matches. Per the germline V gene, CDR1 is DFQATT and CDR2 is SNEGSKA (reference sequence). A further study also used this sample, focusing on yellow fever vaccine responses in identical twins.

Source material: memory (CD45RO+) T cells sorted from blood. The source of this sequence is a woman aged 18-29 years in good health. This chain links TRBV20-1 with TRBJ2-5; TRBD2 matches at 10 bases. The CDR3 nucleotides are TGCAGTGCCACGAGGGGTTGGGCTAGCGGGAGATTAGGGCCCGGGGAGACCCAGTACTTC. Amino acids: CSATRGWASGRLGPGETQYF.